These 7 T cell receptor beta chains came from one sample sequenced in a study of cytomegalovirus exposure and HLA in healthy donors. The PCR made use of 60 Vbeta and 13 Jbeta primers. This table comes from immunoSEQ multiplex PCR, and its TCRdb copy is limited to in-frame clones, with some not included. The top ten clones hold 1% of a sample with fewer than 150,000 clones, about 80% of them seen once. Sequenced material: PBMCs. The source of these receptors is a middle-aged man in good health and CMV-seronegative.

Written as DNA, the CDR3 is TGTGCCAGCTCACCAGGGACAGTAAATGAAAAACTGTTTTTT. Encoded protein: CASSPGTVNEKLFF. V and J are TRBV18 and TRBJ1-4; 7 positions agree with TRBD1. The length of the CDR3 is 14 residues. After removal of 2 bases from V and 5 bases from J, the junction contained 2 bases not matched to a gene. CDR1 is KGHSH, CDR2 LQKENI, per germline. Using reference TRBV18 and TRBJ1-4 for the parts outside the CDR3, the full variable domain is NAGVMQNPRHLVRRRGQEARLRCSPMKGHSHVYWYRQLPEEGLKFMVYLQKENIIDESGMPKERFSAEFPKEGPSILRIQQVVRGDSAAYFCASSPGTVNEKLFFGSGTQLSVL.

The CDR3 here is CASSYSDSPSNQPQHF. CDR3 in DNA: TGTGCCAGCAGTTACTCGGACAGTCCTAGCAATCAGCCCCAGCATTTT. The chain recombines TRBV6-6 with TRBJ1-5; D perhaps matches TRBD1 (6 bases). Germline CDR1 reads MNHNY; CDR2 reads SVGAGI (reference sequence). This CDR3 comprises 16 residues. V was clipped by 0 bases and J by 0 bases, with 9 bases between them.

About this clone: One end of the junction varies from germline; a read error may be responsible. This chain links TRBV5-6 with TRBJ1-5, with TRBD1 as a possible D gene (6 bases). Germline V gene sequence: CDR1 SGHDT, CDR2 YYEEEE. This CDR3 contains 16 residues. DNA of the CDR3: TGTGCCTGCAGCTTGGCCAGAGGGGGTGGCAATCAGCCCCAGCATTTT. Protein: CACSLARGGGNQPQHF.

The chain carries TRBV30 and TRBJ2-5, with 9 bases fitting TRBD2. CDR1 is GTSNPN, CDR2 SVGIG, per germline (reference sequence). The CDR3 totals 14 residues. The junction had 9 bases not matched to a gene; V was cut back by 6 bases and J by 4 bases. This CDR3 is CACPGAGGPETQYF. The CDR3 bases are TGTGCCTGTCCGGGGGCGGGGGGGCCAGAGACCCAGTACTTC.

The V call is TRBV6-6, the J call TRBJ1-5; D call uncertain. V was clipped by 0 bases and J by 0 bases, with 3 bases between them. Germline V lookup: CDR1 MNHNY, CDR2 SVGAGI (reference sequence). The CDR3 has 14 amino acids. The CDR3 bases are TGTGCCAGCAGTTACTCGAGTAGCAATCAGCCCCAGCATTTT. It yields the protein CASSYSSSNQPQHF.

The rearrangement links TRBV5-5 to TRBJ2-5; no clear D. This CDR3 has 14 residues. The germline CDR1 and CDR2 sequences are SGHKS and YYEKEE (reference sequence). V was shortened by 4 bases and J by 2 bases, with 12 bases between the two germline ends. CDR3 amino acids: CASSHLQVQETQYF. The CDR3 coding sequence is TGTGCCAGCAGCCATCTGCAGGTACAAGAGACCCAGTACTTC.

V usage is TRBV5-1 and J usage is TRBJ2-3; D possibly corresponds to TRBD1 (7 bases). The CDR3 has 13 amino acids. Germline values: CDR1 SGHRS, CDR2 YFSETQ. V was trimmed by 5 bases and J by 5 bases, leaving 12 bases between them. CDR3 loop: CASSSQGGDTQYF. CDR3 bases: TGCGCCAGCAGTAGCCAGGGGGGAGATACGCAGTATTTT. The whole variable domain, remainder taken from reference TRBV5-1 and TRBJ2-3, is KAGVTQTPRYLIKTRGQQVTLSCSPISGHRSVSWYQQTPGQGLQFLFEYFSETQRNKGNFPGRFSGRQFSNSRSEMNVSTLELGDSALYLCASSSQGGDTQYFGPGTRLTVL.